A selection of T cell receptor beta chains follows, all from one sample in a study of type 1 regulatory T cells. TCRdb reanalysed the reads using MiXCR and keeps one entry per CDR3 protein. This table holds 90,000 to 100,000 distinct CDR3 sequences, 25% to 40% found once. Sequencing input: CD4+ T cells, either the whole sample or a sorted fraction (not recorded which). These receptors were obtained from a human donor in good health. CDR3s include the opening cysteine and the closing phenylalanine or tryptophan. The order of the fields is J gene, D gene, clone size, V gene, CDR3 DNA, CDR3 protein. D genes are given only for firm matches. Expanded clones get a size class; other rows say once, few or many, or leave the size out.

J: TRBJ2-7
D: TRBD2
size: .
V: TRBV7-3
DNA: TGTGCCAGCAGCTCTAAGCGGGGTTCCGAGCAGTACTTC
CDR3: CASSSKRGSEQYF

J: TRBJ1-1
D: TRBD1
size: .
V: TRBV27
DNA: TGTGCCAGCAGTCCCTGGGACAGGGTGAACACTGAAGCTTTCTTT
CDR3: CASSPWDRVNTEAFF

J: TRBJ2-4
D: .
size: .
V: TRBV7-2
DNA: TGTGCCAGCAGCTTAGCGAGGCAGGACATTCAGTACTTC
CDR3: CASSLARQDIQYF

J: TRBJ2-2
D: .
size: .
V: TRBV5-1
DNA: TGCGCCAGCAGCTTCGGGCTTGAGCCCGCAGTTGCCGGGGAGCTGTTTTTT
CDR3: CASSFGLEPAVAGELFF

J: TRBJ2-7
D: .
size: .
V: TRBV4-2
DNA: TGTGCCAGCAGCCCCGGAAGCGAGAACTCCTACGAGCAGTACTTC
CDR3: CASSPGSENSYEQYF

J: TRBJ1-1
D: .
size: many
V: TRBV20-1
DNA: TGCAGTGCTAGCCTCAGCTCCGCTGAAGCTTTCTTT
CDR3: CSASLSSAEAFF

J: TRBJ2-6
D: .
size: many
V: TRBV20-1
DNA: TGCAGTGCTATGCGCTCTGGGGCCAACGTCCTGACTTTC
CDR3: CSAMRSGANVLTF

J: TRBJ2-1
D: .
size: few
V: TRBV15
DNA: TGTGCCACCAGCAGGTCACGAAGTGATGAGCAGTTCTTC
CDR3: CATSRSRSDEQFF

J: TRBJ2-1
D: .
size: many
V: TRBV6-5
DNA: TGTGCCAGCAGTTTGGAGAACGAGCAGTTCTTC
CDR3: CASSLENEQFF

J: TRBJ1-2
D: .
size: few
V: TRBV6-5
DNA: TGTGCCAGCAGTCCCAGCAGGGCATATGGCTACACCTTC
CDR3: CASSPSRAYGYTF

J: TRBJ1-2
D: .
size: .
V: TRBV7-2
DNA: TGTGCCAGCAGATCCACTCCGGGATCTAACTATGGCTACACCTTC
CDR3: CASRSTPGSNYGYTF

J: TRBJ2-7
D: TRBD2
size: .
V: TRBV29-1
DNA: TGCAGTGTCGCTCCGGGACTAGCGGACTACGAGCAGTACTTC
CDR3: CSVAPGLADYEQYF

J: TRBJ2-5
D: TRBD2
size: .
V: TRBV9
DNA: TGTGCCAGCAGCGTAGCGGCTAGCGGGATTGGAGAGACCCAGTACTTC
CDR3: CASSVAASGIGETQYF

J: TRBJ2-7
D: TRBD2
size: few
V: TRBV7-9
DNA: TGTGCCAGCAGCCCACGGGGACTAGCGGTCTCCTACGAGCAGTACTTC
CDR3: CASSPRGLAVSYEQYF

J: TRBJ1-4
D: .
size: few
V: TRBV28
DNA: TGTGCCAGCAGCTCACACGGAAGGGGGAATGAAAAACTGTTTTTT
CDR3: CASSSHGRGNEKLFF

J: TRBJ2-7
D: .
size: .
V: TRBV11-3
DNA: TGTGCCAGCAGCTTAAATGGGGGGGAGCAGTACTTC
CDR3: CASSLNGGEQYF

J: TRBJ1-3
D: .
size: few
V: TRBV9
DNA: TGTGCCAGCAGCGTCTCGGTGGGGACTGGAAACACCATATATTTT
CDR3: CASSVSVGTGNTIYF

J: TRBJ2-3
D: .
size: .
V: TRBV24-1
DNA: TGTGCCACCAGTGATTTGAACAGGGCCGGAGATACGCAGTATTTT
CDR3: CATSDLNRAGDTQYF

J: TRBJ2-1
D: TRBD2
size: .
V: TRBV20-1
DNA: TGCAGTGCTTCTAGCGGCACAAATGAGCAGTTCTTC
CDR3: CSASSGTNEQFF

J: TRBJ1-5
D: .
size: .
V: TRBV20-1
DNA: TGCAGTGCTAGATTGAGTTTAGAGTCCCAGCATTTT
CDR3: CSARLSLESQHF

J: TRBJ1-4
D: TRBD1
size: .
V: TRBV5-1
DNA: TGCGCCAGCAGCCGCGGGACAGTCACAAATGAAAAACTGTTTTTT
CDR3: CASSRGTVTNEKLFF

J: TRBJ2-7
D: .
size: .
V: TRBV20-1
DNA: TGCAGTGCTAGAGTCCGATCTAGCGACTACGAGCAGTACTTC
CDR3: CSARVRSSDYEQYF

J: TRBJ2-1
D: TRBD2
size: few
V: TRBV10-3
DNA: TGTGCCATCAGCCCGGGGGGAGGCGCTTACAATGAGCAGTTCTTC
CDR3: CAISPGGGAYNEQFF

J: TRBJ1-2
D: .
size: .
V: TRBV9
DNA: TGTGCCAGCAGCGTAGGGGCTGAGGGGACCCGGACAGGCTACACCTTC
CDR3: CASSVGAEGTRTGYTF

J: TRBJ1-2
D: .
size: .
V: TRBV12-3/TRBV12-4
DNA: TGTGCCAGCAGCCCGGACGGGTATGGCTACACCTTC
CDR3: CASSPDGYGYTF